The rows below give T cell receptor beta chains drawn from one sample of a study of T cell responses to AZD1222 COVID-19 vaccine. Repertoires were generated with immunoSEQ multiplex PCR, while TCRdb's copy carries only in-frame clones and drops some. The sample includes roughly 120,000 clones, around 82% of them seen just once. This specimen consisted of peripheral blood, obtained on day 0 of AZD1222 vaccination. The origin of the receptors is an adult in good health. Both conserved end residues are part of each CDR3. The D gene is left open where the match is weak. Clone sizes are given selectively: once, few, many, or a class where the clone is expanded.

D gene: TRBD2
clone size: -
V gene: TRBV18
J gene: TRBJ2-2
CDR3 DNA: TGTGCCAGCTCACCACCCAGCGGGAGAGGGAGATTGAACACCGGGGAGCTGTTTTTT
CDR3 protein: CASSPPSGRGRLNTGELFF

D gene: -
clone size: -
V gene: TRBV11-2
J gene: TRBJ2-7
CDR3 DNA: TGTGCCAGCAGCTTACAGGGTGGACCCTACGAGCAGTACTTC
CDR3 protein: CASSLQGGPYEQYF

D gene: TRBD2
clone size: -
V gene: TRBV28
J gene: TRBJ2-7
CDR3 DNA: TGTGCCAGCAGTGCTCGGGGGGTCCTGGGCGAGCAGTACTTC
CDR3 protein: CASSARGVLGEQYF

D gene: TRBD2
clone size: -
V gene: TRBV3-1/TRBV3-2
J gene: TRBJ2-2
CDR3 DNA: TGTGCCAGCAGCCCGTTGACTAGCGGAAACACCGGGGAGCTGTTTTTT
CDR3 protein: CASSPLTSGNTGELFF

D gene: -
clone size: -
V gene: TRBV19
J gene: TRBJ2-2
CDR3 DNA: TGTGCCAGTAGTGGTAGCGGTGGCACGAACACCGGGGAGCTGTTTTTT
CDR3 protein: CASSGSGGTNTGELFF

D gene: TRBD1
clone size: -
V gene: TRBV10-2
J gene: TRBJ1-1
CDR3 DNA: TGCGCCAGCAGTGAGTCTGGACAGGGGGTTATGAACACTGAAGCTTTCTTT
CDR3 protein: CASSESGQGVMNTEAFF

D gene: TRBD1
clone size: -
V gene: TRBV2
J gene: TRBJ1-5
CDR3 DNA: TGTGCCAGCAACAGACAGGGAGGGGATCAGCCCCAGCATTTT
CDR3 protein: CASNRQGGDQPQHF

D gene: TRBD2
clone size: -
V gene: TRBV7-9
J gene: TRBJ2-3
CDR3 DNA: TGTGCCAGCAGCCCAGGGATAGCGGGAAACACAGATACGCAGTATTTT
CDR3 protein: CASSPGIAGNTDTQYF

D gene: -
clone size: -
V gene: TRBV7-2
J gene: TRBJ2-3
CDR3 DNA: TGTGCCACCAACCGGGAGAATAAAGCCACAGATACGCAGTATTTT
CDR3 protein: CATNRENKATDTQYF

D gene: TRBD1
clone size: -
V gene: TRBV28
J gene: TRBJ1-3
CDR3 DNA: TGTGCCAGCAGTTTACCGGGACAGGGGGCGACCATATATTTT
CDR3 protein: CASSLPGQGATIYF

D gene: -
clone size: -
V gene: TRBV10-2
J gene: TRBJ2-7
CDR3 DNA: TGCGCCACCCAGTCAGGGGTTGGCTACGAGCAGTACTTC
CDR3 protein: CATQSGVGYEQYF

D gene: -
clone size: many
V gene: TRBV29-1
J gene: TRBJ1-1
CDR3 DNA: TGCAGCCTCAGCTTGTTGGGTACCACTGAAGCTTTCTTT
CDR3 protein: CSLSLLGTTEAFF

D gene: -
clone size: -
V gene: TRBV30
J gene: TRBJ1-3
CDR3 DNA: TGTGCCTGGACCTGGGGATCAAGGGGAAACACCATATATTTT
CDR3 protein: CAWTWGSRGNTIYF

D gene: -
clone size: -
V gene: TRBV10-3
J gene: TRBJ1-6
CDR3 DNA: TGTGCCATCAGTGGGGACCCGAATTCACCCCTCCACTTT
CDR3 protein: CAISGDPNSPLHF

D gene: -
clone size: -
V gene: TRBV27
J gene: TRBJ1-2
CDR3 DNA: TGTGCCAGCAGTTTTTCGGGGTTCAGTGGCTACACCTTC
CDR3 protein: CASSFSGFSGYTF